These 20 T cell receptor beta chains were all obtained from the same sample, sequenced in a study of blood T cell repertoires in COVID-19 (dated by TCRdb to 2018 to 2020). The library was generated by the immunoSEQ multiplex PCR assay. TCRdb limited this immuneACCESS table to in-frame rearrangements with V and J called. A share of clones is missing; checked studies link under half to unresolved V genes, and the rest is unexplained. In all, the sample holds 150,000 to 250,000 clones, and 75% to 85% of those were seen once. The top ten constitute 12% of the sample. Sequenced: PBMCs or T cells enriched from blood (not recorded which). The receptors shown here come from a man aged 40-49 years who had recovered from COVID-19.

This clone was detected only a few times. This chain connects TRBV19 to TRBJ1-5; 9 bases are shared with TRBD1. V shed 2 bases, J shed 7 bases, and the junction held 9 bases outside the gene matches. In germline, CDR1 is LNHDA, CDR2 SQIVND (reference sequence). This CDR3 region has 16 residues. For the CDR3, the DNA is TGTGCCAGTAGTATACGGTCGTGGGACAGGGACCAGCCCCAGCATTTT. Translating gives CASSIRSWDRDQPQHF.

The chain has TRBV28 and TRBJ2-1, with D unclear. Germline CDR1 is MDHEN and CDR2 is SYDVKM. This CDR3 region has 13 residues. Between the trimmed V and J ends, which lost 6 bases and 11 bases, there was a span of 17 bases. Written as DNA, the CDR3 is TGTGCCAGCAGGGCGGAGCCCATAAATCAGCAGTTCTTC. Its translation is CASRAEPINQQFF.

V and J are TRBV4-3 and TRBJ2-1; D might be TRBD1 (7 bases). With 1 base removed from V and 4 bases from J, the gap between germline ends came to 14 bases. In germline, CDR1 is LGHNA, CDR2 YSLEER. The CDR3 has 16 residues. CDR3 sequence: CASSQVAGGIYNEQFF. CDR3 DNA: TGCGCCAGCAGCCAAGTTGCAGGGGGGATTTACAATGAGCAGTTCTTC.

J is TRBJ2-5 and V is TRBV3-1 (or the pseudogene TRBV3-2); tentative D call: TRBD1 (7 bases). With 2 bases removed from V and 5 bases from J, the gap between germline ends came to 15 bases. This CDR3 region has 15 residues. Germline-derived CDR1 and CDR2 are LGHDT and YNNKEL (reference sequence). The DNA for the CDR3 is TGTGCCAGCAGCCAACGCAGGGGGGATAGGGAGACCCAGTACTTC. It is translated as CASSQRRGDRETQYF.

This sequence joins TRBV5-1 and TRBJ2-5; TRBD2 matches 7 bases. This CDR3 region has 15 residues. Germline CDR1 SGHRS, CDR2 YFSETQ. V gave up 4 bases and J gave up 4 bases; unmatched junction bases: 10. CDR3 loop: CASSPSLGGGETQYF. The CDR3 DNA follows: TGCGCCAGCAGCCCTTCGTTGGGGGGGGGAGAGACCCAGTACTTC.

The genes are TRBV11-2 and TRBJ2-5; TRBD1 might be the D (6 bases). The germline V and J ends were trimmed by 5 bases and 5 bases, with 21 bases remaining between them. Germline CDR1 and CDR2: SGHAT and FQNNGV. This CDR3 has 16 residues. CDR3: CASSPWGQGSTETQYF. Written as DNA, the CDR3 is TGTGCCAGCAGCCCATGGGGGCAGGGGTCGACGGAGACCCAGTACTTC.

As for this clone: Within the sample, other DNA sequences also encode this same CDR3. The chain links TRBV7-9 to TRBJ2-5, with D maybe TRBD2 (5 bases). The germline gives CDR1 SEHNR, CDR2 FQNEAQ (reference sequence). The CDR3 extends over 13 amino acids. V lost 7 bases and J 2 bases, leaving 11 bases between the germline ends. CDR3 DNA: TGTGCCAGCATTCCTTCGGGGCAAGAGACCCAGTACTTC. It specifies CASIPSGQETQYF.

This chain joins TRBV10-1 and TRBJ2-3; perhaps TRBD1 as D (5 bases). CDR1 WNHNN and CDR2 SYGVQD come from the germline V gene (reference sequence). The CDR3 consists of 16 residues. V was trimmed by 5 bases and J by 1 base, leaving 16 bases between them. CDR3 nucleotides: TGCGCCAGCAGTCTTTCTCAGGGTTCGGGCACAGATACGCAGTATTTT. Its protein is CASSLSQGSGTDTQYF.

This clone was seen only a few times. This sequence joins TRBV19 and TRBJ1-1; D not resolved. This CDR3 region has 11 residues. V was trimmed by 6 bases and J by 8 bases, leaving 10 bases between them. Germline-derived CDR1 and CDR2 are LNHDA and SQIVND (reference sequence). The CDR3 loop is CASREVNEAFF. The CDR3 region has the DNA TGTGCCAGTAGAGAGGTCAACGAAGCTTTCTTT.

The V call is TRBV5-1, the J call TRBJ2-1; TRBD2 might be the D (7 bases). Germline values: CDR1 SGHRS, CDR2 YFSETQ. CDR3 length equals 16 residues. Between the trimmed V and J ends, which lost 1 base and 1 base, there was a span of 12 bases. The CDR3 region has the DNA TGCGCCAGCAGCTTGTCGGGGGGCAGTTCCTACAATGAGCAGTTCTTC. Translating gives CASSLSGGSSYNEQFF.

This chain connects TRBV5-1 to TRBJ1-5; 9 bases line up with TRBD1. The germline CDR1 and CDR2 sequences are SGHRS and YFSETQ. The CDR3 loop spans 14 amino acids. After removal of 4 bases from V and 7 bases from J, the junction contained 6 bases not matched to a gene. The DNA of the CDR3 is TGCGCCAGCAGCCCGGGACAGGGACAACAGCCCCAGCATTTT. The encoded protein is CASSPGQGQQPQHF.

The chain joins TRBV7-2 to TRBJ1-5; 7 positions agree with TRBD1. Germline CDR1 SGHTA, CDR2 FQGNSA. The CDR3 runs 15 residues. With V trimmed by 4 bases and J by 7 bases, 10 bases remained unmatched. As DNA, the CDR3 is TGTGCCAGCAGCTGGCAGGGACAGACGGGACAGCCCCAGCATTTT. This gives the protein CASSWQGQTGQPQHF.

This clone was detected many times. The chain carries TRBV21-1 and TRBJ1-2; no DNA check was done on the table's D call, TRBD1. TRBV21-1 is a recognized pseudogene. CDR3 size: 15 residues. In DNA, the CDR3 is TGTGCCAGCAGCAAAGCCGGGACAGGGGGGAATGGCTACACCTTC. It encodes CASSKAGTGGNGYTF.

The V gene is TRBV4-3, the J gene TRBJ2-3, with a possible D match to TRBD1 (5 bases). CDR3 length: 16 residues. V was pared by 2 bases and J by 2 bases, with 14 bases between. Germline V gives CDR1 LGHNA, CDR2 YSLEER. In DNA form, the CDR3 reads TGCGCCAGCAGCCAAACCCGACAGACATCCACAGATACGCAGTATTTT. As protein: CASSQTRQTSTDTQYF.

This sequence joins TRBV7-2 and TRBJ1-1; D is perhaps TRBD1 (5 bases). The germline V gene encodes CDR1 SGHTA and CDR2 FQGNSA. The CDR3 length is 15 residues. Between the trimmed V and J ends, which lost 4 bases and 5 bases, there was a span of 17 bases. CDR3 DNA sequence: TGTGCCAGCAGCTCGTACTTTGGGGGAGGGACTGAAGCTTTCTTT. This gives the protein CASSSYFGGGTEAFF.

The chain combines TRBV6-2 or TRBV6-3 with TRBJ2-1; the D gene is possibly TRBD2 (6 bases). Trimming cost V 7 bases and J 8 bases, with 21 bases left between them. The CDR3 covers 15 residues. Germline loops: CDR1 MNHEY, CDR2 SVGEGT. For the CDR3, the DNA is TGTGCCAGCACCCCGGGACTCCCCCGCAGCGATGAGCAGTTCTTC. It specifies CASTPGLPRSDEQFF.

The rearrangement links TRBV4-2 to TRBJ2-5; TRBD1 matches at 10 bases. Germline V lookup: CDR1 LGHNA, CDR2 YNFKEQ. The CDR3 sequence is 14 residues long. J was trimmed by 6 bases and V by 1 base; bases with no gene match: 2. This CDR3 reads CASSQGQGAQTQYF. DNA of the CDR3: TGTGCCAGCAGCCAAGGACAGGGGGCGCAGACCCAGTACTTC.

CDR3 protein: CASSVGQGNSPLHF. The CDR3 DNA is TGTGCCAGCAGCGTAGGACAGGGGAATTCACCCCTCCACTTT. The chain joins TRBV7-9 to TRBJ1-6; 9 bases are shared with TRBD1. The CDR3 loop spans 14 amino acids. Germline V gene sequence: CDR1 SEHNR, CDR2 FQNEAQ (reference sequence). V was clipped by 5 bases and J by 7 bases; unmatched bases: 3. Combining the CDR3 with reference TRBV7-9 and TRBJ1-6 gives the whole variable domain DTGVSQNPRHKITKRGQNVTFRCDPISEHNRLYWYRQTLGQGPEFLTYFQNEAQLEKSRLLSDRFSAERPKGSFSTLEIQRTEQGDSAMYLCASSVGQGNSPLHFGNGTRLTVT.

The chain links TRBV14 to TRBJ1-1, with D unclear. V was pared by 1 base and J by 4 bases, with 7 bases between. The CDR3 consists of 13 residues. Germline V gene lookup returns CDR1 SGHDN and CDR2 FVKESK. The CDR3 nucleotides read TGTGCCAGCAGCCAAGTCGGGGTCACTGAAGCTTTCTTT. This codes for CASSQVGVTEAFF.

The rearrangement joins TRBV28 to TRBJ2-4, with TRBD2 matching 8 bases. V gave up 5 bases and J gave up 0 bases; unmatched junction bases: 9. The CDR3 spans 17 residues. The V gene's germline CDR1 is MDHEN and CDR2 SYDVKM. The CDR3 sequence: CASSPQPGTRAKNIQYF. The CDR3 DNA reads TGTGCCAGCAGTCCCCAGCCGGGGACTAGAGCCAAAAACATTCAGTACTTC.